The next 15 T cell receptor beta chains were all read from a single sample in a study of coeliac disease. TCRdb's copy holds only in-frame clones and misses some; the assay was immunoSEQ multiplex PCR. The sample carries roughly 7,000 clones, about 78% recorded once. The specimen sequenced was lamina propria lymphocytes from the gut. These receptors originate from a man aged 30 to 39 with celiac disease.

V usage is TRBV11-2 and J usage is TRBJ2-1; a weak D match, TRBD2 (5 bases). The length of the CDR3 is 14 residues. Germline-derived CDR1 and CDR2 are SGHAT and FQNNGV. Deletions cut 1 base from V and 9 bases from J, with 13 bases between. The chain's CDR3 is CASSLGLEVGEQFF. The CDR3 bases are TGTGCCAGCAGCTTAGGCCTGGAGGTCGGTGAGCAGTTCTTC.

The V and J genes are TRBV10-3 and TRBJ2-5, with D hard to call. Trimming shortened V by 3 bases and J by 5 bases, and 16 bases separated the two germline ends. The CDR3 totals 15 residues. Germline CDR1 is ENHRY and CDR2 is SYGVKD. The CDR3 DNA reads TGTGCCATCAGTGACTTTGACATGGTATGGGAGACCCAGTACTTC. Amino acids: CAISDFDMVWETQYF.

The chain recombines TRBV4-2 with TRBJ2-2; 8 nucleotides align to TRBD2. This CDR3 contains 16 residues. Germline CDR1 and CDR2: LGHNA and YNFKEQ. Losses at the gene ends were 4 bases for V and 2 bases for J; bases not matched to a gene: 6. The CDR3 region has the DNA TGTGCCAGCAGCCCAAGTAGCGGGGTCAACACCGGGGAGCTGTTTTTT. This translates into CASSPSSGVNTGELFF.

The chain joins TRBV2 to TRBJ2-1, with a weak D call TRBD2 (5 bases). This CDR3 has 15 residues. Per the germline V gene, CDR1 is SNHLY and CDR2 is FYNNEI. Deletions cut 10 bases from V and 2 bases from J, with 18 bases between. CDR3 DNA sequence: TGTGCCACCTCACCCCCACTAGTAGCCTACAATGAGCAGTTCTTC. It encodes CATSPPLVAYNEQFF.

This clone was detected a few times. The chain joins TRBV19 to TRBJ2-1; TRBD2 matches at 12 bases. The trim removed 5 bases at V and 0 bases at J, leaving 11 bases unmatched. Per the germline V gene, CDR1 is LNHDA and CDR2 is SQIVND (reference sequence). CDR3 length equals 19 residues. CDR3: CASSPSPGLAGSSYNEQFF. The DNA of the CDR3 is TGTGCCAGTAGTCCCTCCCCGGGACTAGCGGGTAGCTCCTACAATGAGCAGTTCTTC.

This rearrangement joins TRBV6-1 to TRBJ2-7; 9 positions agree with TRBD1. V was pared by 2 bases and J by 6 bases, with 5 bases of the junction left unmatched. CDR1 and CDR2 from the germline V gene are MNHNS and SASEGT. The CDR3 has 14 residues. The CDR3 DNA follows: TGTGCCAGCAGTGAAATTACAGGGGGCCCCGAGCAGTACTTC. Protein sequence: CASSEITGGPEQYF.

This clone turned up a few times. The V gene is TRBV7-8, the J gene TRBJ2-7; the match to TRBD1 covers 7 bases. In germline, CDR1 is SGHVS, CDR2 FQNEAQ. The CDR3 runs 16 residues. With V trimmed by 5 bases and J by 1 base, 11 bases remained unmatched. CDR3 bases: TGTGCCAGCAGCGGAATGGGCAGGGGGTTTTCCTACGAGCAGTACTTC. It codes for CASSGMGRGFSYEQYF.

The chain has TRBV6-1 and TRBJ1-6; TRBD1 matches 9 bases. The CDR3 covers 16 residues. The V gene end was trimmed by 4 bases and the J gene end by 11 bases; junction bases not matched to a gene: 12. Germline lookup yields CDR1 MNHNS and CDR2 SASEGT. The CDR3 coding sequence is TGTGCCAGCAGTGGGGGAACAGGGGGCGGTGGGACACCCCTCCACTTT. Protein: CASSGGTGGGGTPLHF.

The rearrangement joins TRBV21-1 to TRBJ1-3. TRBV21-1 is deemed a pseudogene. This CDR3 has 18 amino acids. DNA of the CDR3: TGTGCCAGCTTGGTTCCGATTTCGAGGCCGTCCTCTGGAAACACCATATATTTT. Translation: CASLVPISRPSSGNTIYF.

The chain uses TRBV5-6 and TRBJ1-1; 9 bases are a match to TRBD1. From germline, CDR1 is SGHDT and CDR2 YYEEEE. Trimming took 2 bases from V and 0 from J; bases not matched to a gene: 8. The CDR3 spans 17 residues. CDR3 loop: CASSLDPRDRVNTEAFF. DNA for the CDR3: TGTGCCAGCAGCTTAGACCCCCGGGACAGGGTGAACACTGAAGCTTTCTTT.

The CDR3 loop reads CASSRRPLAAIYEQYF. CDR3 DNA sequence: TGTGCCAGCAGCCGCCGACCCCTAGCGGCGATATACGAGCAGTACTTC. This chain uses TRBV7-8 with TRBJ2-7; 7 bases fit TRBD2. The CDR3 is 16 amino acids. V shed 5 bases and J 4 bases; nucleotides not matched to a gene: 14. The germline V gene encodes CDR1 SGHVS and CDR2 FQNEAQ.

This sequence joins TRBV29-1 and TRBJ2-3; 14 bases map to TRBD2. The CDR3 spans 17 residues. J gave up 1 base and V 4 bases, and 7 bases lay outside the gene matches. CDR1 and CDR2 (germline): SQVTM, ANQGSEA. CDR3 sequence (DNA): TGCAGCGTTGGCGGGACTAGCGGGAGAGGCGGCACAGATACGCAGTATTTT. The encoded protein is CSVGGTSGRGGTDTQYF.

There are a few counts of this clone. The V and J genes are TRBV6-4 and TRBJ2-2; 8 bases are a match to TRBD1. This CDR3 is 13 amino acids long. Trimming cost V 9 bases and J 7 bases; bases outside gene matches: 7. Germline V gives CDR1 MRHNA, CDR2 SNTAGT. The CDR3 reads CARRQGYDGELFF. For the CDR3, the DNA is TGTGCCAGAAGACAGGGGTATGACGGGGAGCTGTTTTTT.

This clone occurred once. The chain links TRBV9 to TRBJ2-2, with TRBD2 identical over 11 bases. V dropped 0 bases and J dropped 5; count of bases not matched to a gene: 3. Germline values: CDR1 SGDLS, CDR2 YYNGEE. CDR3 length equals 16 residues. CDR3 DNA sequence: TGTGCCAGCAGCGTAGAGGTAGCGGGAGGGACCGGGGAGCTGTTTTTT. As protein: CASSVEVAGGTGELFF.

In its sample, this clone was seen a few times. CDR3 sequence: CASSVTDHAGNGYTF. The CDR3 bases are TGTGCCAGCAGCGTAACCGATCACGCAGGGAACGGCTACACCTTC. V is TRBV9 and J is TRBJ1-2, with D tentatively TRBD1 (5 bases). The V end was cut by 1 base, the J end by 8 bases, with 18 bases between. Germline lookup yields CDR1 SGDLS and CDR2 YYNGEE. The CDR3 is made up of 15 amino acids. Full variable domain (missing parts from reference TRBV9 and TRBJ1-2): DSGVTQTPKHLITATGQRVTLRCSPRSGDLSVYWYQQSLDQGLQFLIQYYNGEERAKGNILERFSAQQFPDLHSELNLSSLELGDSALYFCASSVTDHAGNGYTFGSGTRLTVV.